The rows below give T cell receptor beta chains drawn from one sample of a study of blood T cell repertoires in COVID-19. The method was immunoSEQ multiplex PCR; TCRdb's version includes in-frame clones alone and lacks a portion of them. The sample has about 73,000 clones, around four fifths seen once. Sample: peripheral blood. These receptors were taken from a man aged 80 or over with active or convalescent COVID-19. CDR3s include the opening cysteine and the closing phenylalanine or tryptophan. Expanded clones get a size class; other rows say once, few or many, or leave the size out.

V gene	clone size	J gene	CDR3 protein
TRBV11-3	.	TRBJ1-5	CASRGGTGGGETHQPQHF
TRBV7-9	.	TRBJ1-4	CASSPGGGDEKLFF
TRBV5-1	.	TRBJ2-1	CASSQTGGRNEQFF
TRBV4-1	.	TRBJ2-7	CASSSSYEQYF
TRBV2	.	TRBJ1-5	CASSVGVDRGHQPQHF
TRBV19	.	TRBJ2-1	CASSMFPLASSYNEQFF
TRBV30	few	TRBJ2-7	CAWSVRTGGHYF
TRBV3-1/TRBV3-2	.	TRBJ1-1	CASSSVGGTEAFF
TRBV3-1/TRBV3-2	.	TRBJ1-1	CASSQDRAGVKGKEAFF
TRBV3-1/TRBV3-2	.	TRBJ2-1	CASSQGGDEQFF
TRBV7-2	.	TRBJ2-5	CASSLGGSVGQETQYF
TRBV7-2	.	TRBJ1-1	CASSWLDRADTEAFF
TRBV2	.	TRBJ1-2	CASSENRGRLLYGYTF
TRBV19	.	TRBJ1-6	CASRAPGQGPSPLHF
TRBV25-1	.	TRBJ1-2	CASSIQGYGYTF
TRBV30	.	TRBJ2-2	CAWSVPSGTGELFF
TRBV7-6	.	TRBJ2-5	CASSLAPSGPQGTQYF
TRBV29-1	.	TRBJ1-4	CSVEPAGARGKLFF
TRBV5-1	.	TRBJ2-3	CASRTGYSGDTQYF
TRBV12-3/TRBV12-4	few	TRBJ1-5	CASKAGVQQPQHF
TRBV2	.	TRBJ2-3	CASSEGGGLVASQYF
TRBV19	.	TRBJ2-1	CASSMWAGGEAYNEQFF
TRBV5-4	.	TRBJ1-2	CASRALAGWDTPFSDYGYTF
TRBV4-2	once	TRBJ1-1	CASSPIEGDRTEAFF